This TCR beta chain was observed in a study of response to subunit inactivated influenza vaccine. The table lists this clonotype with many counts. Its antigen is still unknown. Per the germline V gene, CDR1 is WSHSY and CDR2 is SAAADI. Trimming left V 6 bases short and J 7 bases short, with 12 bases between. The CDR3 totals 13 residues. Study-wide points: A suggestion made by the authors is that each seasonal influenza vaccination recruits few new T cells.

MiXCR was run by TCRdb on the RT-PCR reads, yielding one entry per CDR3 protein. The sample lists 200,000 to 300,000 distinct CDR3 sequences, 12% occurring once. Sequencing was performed on non-naive T cells sorted from PBMCs, taken less than 15 days before vaccination. This clonotype was sampled from a man in his fifties who received an inactivated influenza vaccine. V and J are TRBV10-2 and TRBJ2-2; no firm D call. CDR3 protein: CASRVRAGGELFF. In DNA, the CDR3 is TGCGCCAGCAGAGTTAGGGCAGGCGGGGAGCTGTTTTTT.